This T cell receptor (beta chain) was recorded in a study of spatial heterogeneity in lung cancer. Regarding time point: sample taken at primary tumor resection. The cohort: some 73 early-stage, untreated non-small cell lung cancer patients. Whole RNA obtained from tumor, nontumor lung or frozen PBMC underwent sequencing without sorting. TCR cDNA molecules each had a unique molecular identifier. Using its own MiXCR run on the 5' RACE reads, TCRdb lists one record per CDR3 protein. The table lists 85,000 to 100,000 distinct CDR3 sequences, roughly 12% of them singletons. The germline V gene encodes CDR1 MNHEY and CDR2 SVGEGT. The ends were cut back, 6 bases at V and 2 bases at J, with 7 bases in the middle. This CDR3 has 12 amino acids.

This chain connects TRBV6-2 or TRBV6-3 to TRBJ1-2; possible D gene TRBD1, 5 bases. The receptor's source is a male donor with early-stage non-small cell lung cancer. The sample here was PBMCs, taken at surgery. Here the CDR3 reads CASRGRNYGYTF. DNA for the CDR3: TGTGCCAGCAGGGGACGGAACTATGGCTACACCTTC.